This T cell receptor beta chain was obtained from a study of control samples from healthy donors and cancer patients. Data came from immunoSEQ multiplex PCR; TCRdb stores just in-frame clones and leaves some out. This sample has more than 75,000 clones; approximately 81% occur once, and the top ten carry 10%. Input material: blood. The clonotype was recovered from a woman in her 30s in good health.

This CDR3 is CASSESRVGNQPQHF. The CDR3 nucleotides are TGTGCCAGCAGTGAAAGCAGGGTGGGCAATCAGCCCCAGCATTTT. The gene calls are TRBV2 and TRBJ1-5, with D perhaps matching TRBD1 (5 bases). This CDR3 is built from 15 residues. Per germline, CDR1 SNHLY and CDR2 FYNNEI. Between the trimmed V and J ends, which lost 2 bases and 2 bases, there was a span of 10 bases.